Presented here are 5 T cell receptor beta chains from one specimen sequenced in a study of T cell repertoires in cytomegalovirus infection. Using its own MiXCR run on the reads, TCRdb lists one record per CDR3 protein. Among 110,000 or so distinct CDR3 sequences listed, about 33% were seen once. Antigens for these TCRs are unknown. The starting material was CD8+ T cells from cultured PBMCs, obtained from culture after CMV antigen stimulation. The receptor source for this set is a human donor in good health (CMV status not recorded). Some clones in this sample may be carry-over from other donors' samples.

A note on this clonotype: It may be a read error: a sequence one base away is much more abundant. The chain joins TRBV11-2 to TRBJ2-1; D is undetermined. This CDR3 is built from 15 residues. V was shortened by 5 bases and J by 0 bases, with 11 bases between the two germline ends. CDR1 SGHAT and CDR2 FQNNGV come from the germline V gene. CDR3: CASSRVAYSYNEQFF. The CDR3 DNA sequence: TGTGCCAGCAGCCGAGTAGCATACTCCTACAATGAGCAGTTCTTC.

The chain joins TRBV19 to TRBJ2-7; D gene uncertain. The CDR3 is made up of 13 amino acids. V was trimmed by 1 base and J by 0 bases, leaving 4 bases between them. In germline, CDR1 is LNHDA, CDR2 SQIVND (reference sequence). In DNA form, the CDR3 reads TGTGCCAGTAGTATAGGTGACTCCTACGAGCAGTACTTC. This encodes CASSIGDSYEQYF.

The gene calls are TRBV7-9 and TRBJ2-1; maybe TRBD1 (6 bases). The CDR3 is made up of 14 amino acids. Germline loops: CDR1 SEHNR, CDR2 FQNEAQ (reference sequence). Trimming stripped 8 bases from V and 0 bases from J, with 11 bases between. CDR3 residues: CASFQGSSYNEQFF. CDR3 nucleotides: TGTGCCAGCTTTCAGGGGAGCTCCTACAATGAGCAGTTCTTC.

This chain uses TRBV6-2 or TRBV6-3 with TRBJ2-2, with TRBD1 as a possible D gene (5 bases). CDR1 MNHEY and CDR2 SVGEGT come from the germline V gene. V lost 8 bases and J 6 bases, leaving 10 bases between the germline ends. This CDR3 has 12 residues. This chain's CDR3 is CASQDIPGELFF. The CDR3 coding sequence is TGTGCCAGCCAGGACATTCCCGGGGAGCTGTTTTTT.

This chain connects TRBV12-3 or TRBV12-4 to TRBJ2-2; TRBD2 might be the D (5 bases). CDR3 length: 14 amino acids. V gave up 5 bases and J gave up 2 bases, with 9 bases separating them. CDR3 nucleotides: TGTGCCAGCAGTAGGACTCATAACACCGGGGAGCTGTTTTTT. As protein: CASSRTHNTGELFF.